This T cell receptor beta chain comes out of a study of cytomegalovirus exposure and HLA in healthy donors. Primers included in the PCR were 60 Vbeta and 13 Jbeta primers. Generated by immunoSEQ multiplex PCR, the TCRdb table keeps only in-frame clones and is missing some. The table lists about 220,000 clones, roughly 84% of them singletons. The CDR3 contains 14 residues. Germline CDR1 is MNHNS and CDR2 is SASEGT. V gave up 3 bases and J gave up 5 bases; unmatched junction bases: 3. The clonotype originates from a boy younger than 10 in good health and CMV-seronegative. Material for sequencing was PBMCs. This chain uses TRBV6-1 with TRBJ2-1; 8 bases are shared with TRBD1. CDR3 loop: CASSDRDRNNEQFF. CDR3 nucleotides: TGTGCCAGCAGTGACCGGGACAGGAACAATGAGCAGTTCTTC.